This TCR beta chain originates from a study of cytomegalovirus exposure and HLA in healthy donors. PCR was performed using 60 Vbeta and 13 Jbeta primers. Only in-frame clones appear in the TCRdb table, and some are missing; sequencing was by immunoSEQ multiplex PCR. The sample shows over 55,000 clones, 55% to 80% of them seen only once. The study, taken as a whole, reports: Excluded: some indistinguishable V segments such as TRBV6-2 and TRBV6-3.

Germline CDR1 reads MNHNS; CDR2 reads SASEGT. This CDR3 has 13 amino acids. The V end lost 9 bases, the J end lost 6 bases, and 15 bases lay between the germline ends. Points on this clone: Its antigen is currently unknown.

The TCR sequence derives from a man aged 40-49 years in good health and CMV-seropositive. The V and J genes are TRBV6-1 and TRBJ2-1; D is possibly TRBD1 (5 bases). Material for sequencing was PBMCs. In DNA form, the CDR3 reads TGTGCCAGTACGAAGGGGCCCGGCAATGAGCAGTTCTTC. Translation gives CASTKGPGNEQFF.